The clone carrying this TCR beta chain came up many times. Germline CDR1 and CDR2: SGHDT and YYEEEE. The length of the CDR3 is 15 residues. The V segment lost 4 bases and the J segment 4 bases; nucleotides outside the gene matches: 7. TCRdb fed the RT-PCR reads into MiXCR, producing one record per CDR3 protein. The profile shows 400,000 to 650,000 distinct CDR3 sequences, about 7.2% of them singletons. The sample is drawn from a study of response to subunit inactivated influenza vaccine. Sample: PBMCs from blood, taken 23 months after vaccination. The chain uses TRBV5-6 and TRBJ2-7; 11 bases are a match to TRBD2. This TCR was sampled from a man aged 45-69 years who received an inactivated influenza vaccine. This CDR3 reads CASSRLAGGEYEQYF. The DNA for the CDR3 is TGTGCCAGCAGCCGATTAGCGGGAGGGGAGTACGAGCAGTACTTC.